These 28 T cell receptor beta chains were sequenced from one sample in a study of cytomegalovirus exposure and HLA in healthy donors. Use of 60 Vbeta and 13 Jbeta primers characterized the PCR. Generated by immunoSEQ multiplex PCR, the TCRdb table keeps only in-frame clones and is missing some. The sample has roughly 120,000 clones; 8.5% to 10% are singletons. Material: PBMCs. The receptors shown here come from a young man in good health and CMV-seronegative.

There are a few counts of this clone. The CDR3 loop is CASKLLAGGMETQYF. CDR3 nucleotides: TGCGCCAGCAAACTATTAGCGGGGGGGATGGAGACCCAGTACTTC. The V gene is TRBV5-1, the J gene TRBJ2-5; 11 bases are a match to TRBD2. CDR3 size: 15 residues. The germline V gene encodes CDR1 SGHRS and CDR2 YFSETQ. After removal of 6 bases from V and 5 bases from J, the junction contained 9 bases not matched to a gene.

The table lists this clone with a few counts. V is TRBV7-9 and J is TRBJ2-7; D possibly corresponds to TRBD2 (5 bases). V was trimmed by 5 bases and J by 6 bases, leaving 11 bases between them. This CDR3 spans 12 amino acids. Germline V gene data show CDR1 as SEHNR and CDR2 as FQNEAQ (reference sequence). CDR3 nucleotides: TGTGCCAGCAGCCCCCCGGGGAGCGAGCAGTACTTC. Its translation is CASSPPGSEQYF. The complete variable domain, with remaining parts taken from reference TRBV7-9 and TRBJ2-7, reads DTGVSQNPRHKITKRGQNVTFRCDPISEHNRLYWYRQTLGQGPEFLTYFQNEAQLEKSRLLSDRFSAERPKGSFSTLEIQRTEQGDSAMYLCASSPPGSEQYFGPGTRLTVT.

The gene calls are TRBV9 and TRBJ1-1; D ambiguous. The CDR3 contains 14 residues. Looked up from germline, CDR1 is SGDLS and CDR2 is YYNGEE. V lost 0 bases to trimming and J lost 0 bases, with 6 bases between them. The CDR3 region has the DNA TGTGCCAGCAGCGTAGCGGGTATGAACACTGAAGCTTTCTTT. It codes for CASSVAGMNTEAFF.

The rearrangement links TRBV6-5 to TRBJ1-6; tentatively, D is TRBD1 (6 bases). V lost 4 bases, J lost 2 bases, and 12 bases lay in between. Germline CDR1 MNHEY, CDR2 SVGAGI. The CDR3 contains 16 residues. The CDR3 nucleotides are TGTGCCAGCAGTTTGGCGGGGGGCGCCTATAATTCACCCCTCCACTTT. Translating gives CASSLAGGAYNSPLHF.

As to this clone: One end of the junction does not line up with germline, which may come from a read error. The sample has other DNA sequences that encode this CDR3 too. The chain uses TRBV30 and TRBJ2-3, with D maybe TRBD2 (6 bases). The V gene's germline CDR1 is GTSNPN and CDR2 SVGIG (reference sequence). This CDR3 has 14 residues. CDR3 in DNA: TGCGCCTGGAGTAGTAACTTGGGGGGAGATACGCAGTATTTT. This encodes CAWSSNLGGDTQYF.

Ten or more counts support this clone. This chain links TRBV18 with TRBJ1-1, with 7 bases lining up with TRBD1. J gave up 0 bases and V 2 bases, and 6 bases lay outside the gene matches. Germline CDR1 reads KGHSH; CDR2 reads LQKENI. The CDR3 contains 16 residues. The CDR3 coding sequence is TGTGCCAGCTCACCAGCAACAGGGGCCATGAACACTGAAGCTTTCTTT. It is translated as CASSPATGAMNTEAFF.

This clone occurred a few times. The chain carries TRBV4-1 and TRBJ2-7, with TRBD2 matching over 8 bases. J gave up 0 bases and V 1 base, and 17 bases lay outside the gene matches. This CDR3 has 20 amino acids. Germline CDR1 and CDR2: MGHRA and YSYEKL. CDR3 in amino acids: CASSQGHFPGSGTSSYEQYF. In DNA, the CDR3 is TGCGCCAGCAGCCAAGGTCACTTCCCGGGTAGCGGGACGAGCTCCTACGAGCAGTACTTC.

This clone was seen more than once but under ten times. V and J are TRBV5-1 and TRBJ1-1; tentative D call: TRBD1 (5 bases). Trimming took 0 bases from V and 3 from J, leaving 12 bases between them. Germline V gene lookup returns CDR1 SGHRS and CDR2 YFSETQ. The CDR3 loop spans 15 amino acids. The CDR3 DNA is TGCGCCAGCAGCTTGGTTGTCGGGGGAGACACTGAAGCTTTCTTT. It encodes CASSLVVGGDTEAFF.

This rearrangement joins TRBV4-1 to TRBJ1-1; D is ambiguous. V gave up 1 base and J gave up 3 bases, with 15 bases separating them. Germline V gives CDR1 MGHRA, CDR2 YSYEKL. The CDR3 contains 16 residues. This CDR3 reads CASSQVEGGMDTEAFF. The CDR3 bases are TGCGCCAGCAGCCAAGTAGAGGGTGGTATGGACACTGAAGCTTTCTTT.

This clone came up a few times. The V gene is TRBV27, the J gene TRBJ1-6, with 8 bases lining up with TRBD1. Germline trimming cut 4 bases from V and 10 bases from J; bases unmatched to any gene: 6. Germline CDR1 reads MNHEY; CDR2 reads SMNVEV (reference sequence). The CDR3 is 14 amino acids. CDR3 amino acids: CASSSDRGWSPLHF. The CDR3 DNA is TGTGCCAGCAGTTCCGACAGGGGATGGTCACCCCTCCACTTT.

This clone has just a few counts. The chain employs TRBV6-6 and TRBJ2-1, with D uncertain. The germline V and J ends were trimmed by 4 bases and 0 bases, with 13 bases remaining between them. The germline V gene encodes CDR1 MNHNY and CDR2 SVGAGI (reference sequence). The CDR3 totals 16 residues. The CDR3 loop is CASSSETRSSYNEQFF. The CDR3 DNA reads TGTGCCAGCAGTTCCGAAACAAGGAGCTCCTACAATGAGCAGTTCTTC.

This clone has only a few counts. The gene calls are TRBV9 and TRBJ2-7, with D possibly TRBD1 on 6 matching bases. V lost 0 bases to trimming and J lost 5 bases, with 15 bases between them. Germline V gene lookup returns CDR1 SGDLS and CDR2 YYNGEE. This CDR3 is built from 15 residues. CDR3 loop: CASSVATGISHEQYF. The CDR3 nucleotides are TGTGCCAGCAGCGTAGCAACAGGGATTTCCCACGAGCAGTACTTC.

The V gene is TRBV4-1, the J gene TRBJ1-2, with D tentatively TRBD1 (6 bases). Germline assignment: CDR1 MGHRA and CDR2 YSYEKL. Trimming stripped 2 bases from V and 0 bases from J, with 10 bases between. The CDR3 has 15 amino acids. The CDR3 spells CASSQQGKANYGYTF. CDR3 nucleotide sequence: TGCGCCAGCAGCCAACAGGGGAAAGCTAACTATGGCTACACCTTC.

The J gene is TRBJ2-3, the V gene TRBV28, with D unresolved. The germline V gene has CDR1 MDHEN and CDR2 SYDVKM. V was trimmed by 5 bases and J by 10 bases, leaving 13 bases between them. This CDR3 comprises 12 residues. In nucleotides, the CDR3 is TGTGCCAGCAGTGCCCTCGGTGTTGCGCAGTATTTT. Amino acids: CASSALGVAQYF.

This rearrangement joins TRBV11-2 to TRBJ1-4; D might be TRBD1 (6 bases). V gave up 7 bases and J gave up 5 bases, with 23 bases separating them. Germline assignment: CDR1 SGHAT and CDR2 FQNNGV. There are 17 residues in the CDR3. The CDR3 coding sequence is TGTGCCAGCAACACAACCCTGGCGCAGGGGCAAAATGAAAAACTGTTTTTT. It translates to CASNTTLAQGQNEKLFF.

The chain joins TRBV27 to TRBJ2-3; 9 bases agree with TRBD2. Germline CDR1 is MNHEY and CDR2 is SMNVEV (reference sequence). The length of the CDR3 is 15 residues. V lost 9 bases, J lost 6 bases, and 13 bases stayed unmatched. The CDR3 here is CASSPGGLALDTQYF. The CDR3 nucleotides read TGTGCCAGTTCTCCCGGCGGACTAGCGTTGGATACGCAGTATTTT.

This clone was detected a few times. The chain employs TRBV5-1 and TRBJ2-7; 10 nucleotides match TRBD2. This CDR3 is built from 16 residues. The ends lost 4 bases at V and 2 bases at J; junction bases unmatched: 9. The germline V gene has CDR1 SGHRS and CDR2 YFSETQ. The CDR3 reads CASSEVGLAAPYEQYF. The CDR3 nucleotides are TGCGCCAGCAGCGAGGTCGGACTAGCGGCCCCCTACGAGCAGTACTTC.

The CDR3 nucleotides are TGTGCCAGCCGGGGGGGGGAGGTAGCACCCCTCCACTTT. Residues: CASRGGEVAPLHF. This sequence joins TRBV7-2 and TRBJ1-6; a weak D match, TRBD1 (5 bases). CDR1 is SGHTA, CDR2 FQGNSA, per germline. Trimming shortened V by 8 bases and J by 11 bases, and 16 bases separated the two germline ends. CDR3 length: 13 amino acids.

This chain joins TRBV9 and TRBJ2-7; 14 bases map to TRBD2. The CDR3 is made up of 17 amino acids. The germline V gene has CDR1 SGDLS and CDR2 YYNGEE. With V trimmed by 3 bases and J by 2 bases, 7 bases remained unmatched. The CDR3 here is CASSDYGTSGGTYEQYF. The DNA for the CDR3 is TGTGCCAGCAGCGACTACGGGACTAGCGGGGGCACCTACGAGCAGTACTTC.

This clone was counted between two and nine times. This rearrangement joins TRBV2 to TRBJ1-6; 11 bases map to TRBD1. Looked up from germline, CDR1 is SNHLY and CDR2 is FYNNEI. Losses at the gene ends were 6 bases for V and 3 bases for J; bases not matched to a gene: 4. This CDR3 has 16 amino acids. DNA of the CDR3: TGTGCCAGCAGGCGGGGGACAGGGGGCTATAATTCACCCCTCCACTTT. Encoded protein: CASRRGTGGYNSPLHF.

The chain combines TRBV5-1 with TRBJ2-7; possibly TRBD1 for D (6 bases). This CDR3 region has 16 residues. CDR1 SGHRS and CDR2 YFSETQ come from the germline V gene. The V gene lost 4 bases and the J gene lost 4 bases, with 21 bases spanning the gap. The CDR3 coding sequence is TGCGCCAGCAGCCCCGAAGCACAGGGTTTGAAGTACGAGCAGTACTTC. It specifies CASSPEAQGLKYEQYF.

This sequence joins TRBV18 and TRBJ1-1, with unresolved D. The CDR3 is 15 residues long. Germline V gives CDR1 KGHSH, CDR2 LQKENI. Trimming stripped 6 bases from V and 3 bases from J, with 17 bases between. The CDR3 loop is CASSPSPGADTEAFF. The CDR3 nucleotides read TGTGCCAGCTCGCCCTCTCCGGGAGCTGACACTGAAGCTTTCTTT.

This clone was observed a few times. The chain uses TRBV19 and TRBJ1-1, with D possibly being TRBD1 (5 bases). The CDR3 contains 13 residues. The germline V gene has CDR1 LNHDA and CDR2 SQIVND (reference sequence). Trimming pared 7 bases from V and 5 bases from J, leaving 14 bases between. As DNA, the CDR3 is TGTGCCAGTAACCTGGGGGGACGAACTGAAGCTTTCTTT. This encodes CASNLGGRTEAFF.

The chain is built from TRBV9 and TRBJ1-4; 8 nucleotides line up with TRBD1. The junction had 15 bases not matched to a gene; V was cut back by 2 bases and J by 12 bases. This CDR3 has 16 amino acids. Germline CDR1 is SGDLS and CDR2 is YYNGEE. The CDR3 sequence is CASSVGGTGGLKELFF. The CDR3 coding sequence is TGTGCCAGCAGCGTCGGGGGGACAGGCGGCCTAAAGGAACTGTTTTTT. Full variable domain (outside the CDR3, taken from reference TRBV9 and TRBJ1-4): DSGVTQTPKHLITATGQRVTLRCSPRSGDLSVYWYQQSLDQGLQFLIQYYNGEERAKGNILERFSAQQFPDLHSELNLSSLELGDSALYFCASSVGGTGGLKELFFGSGTQLSVL.

The V and J genes are TRBV25-1 and TRBJ1-2; TRBD1 aligns across 7 bases. The ends lost 6 bases at V and 6 bases at J; junction bases unmatched: 4. CDR1 and CDR2 from the germline V gene are MGHDK and SYGVNS. This CDR3 is 12 amino acids long. This chain's CDR3 is CASRGTADGYTF. CDR3 nucleotide sequence: TGTGCCAGCAGAGGGACAGCCGATGGCTACACCTTC.

This clone occurred a few times. This rearrangement joins TRBV11-2 to TRBJ2-2, with a tentative D call TRBD2 (6 bases). The CDR3 consists of 15 residues. Looked up from germline, CDR1 is SGHAT and CDR2 is FQNNGV. The ends were cut back, 5 bases at V and 6 bases at J, with 16 bases in the middle. The CDR3 reads CASSVGLQLAGELFF. CDR3 in DNA: TGTGCCAGCAGCGTGGGACTTCAACTCGCCGGGGAGCTGTTTTTT.

Of note for this clone: An end of the junction differs from the germline gene, which may be a read error. V gene TRBV7-9 combines with J gene TRBJ2-7, with D maybe TRBD1 (6 bases). The length of the CDR3 is 14 residues. Germline values: CDR1 SEHNR, CDR2 FQNEAQ (reference sequence). CDR3: CASSPLPGAGEQSF. The CDR3 DNA follows: TGTGCCAGCAGCCCCCTTCCAGGGGCAGGAGAGCAGTCCTTC. The full variable domain, rest sourced from reference TRBV7-9 and TRBJ2-7, is DTGVSQNPRHKITKRGQNVTFRCDPISEHNRLYWYRQTLGQGPEFLTYFQNEAQLEKSRLLSDRFSAERPKGSFSTLEIQRTEQGDSAMYLCASSPLPGAGEQSFGPGTRLTVT.

The rearrangement uses TRBV6-5 and TRBJ2-1; 10 bases align to TRBD2. Germline-derived CDR1 and CDR2 are MNHEY and SVGAGI. The length of the CDR3 is 15 residues. The trim removed 2 bases at V and 8 bases at J, leaving 6 bases unmatched. Here the CDR3 reads CASSYKAGGPYEQFF. The DNA of the CDR3 is TGTGCCAGCAGTTACAAAGCGGGAGGGCCCTATGAGCAGTTCTTC.